The clone carrying this T cell receptor beta chain was found a few times. A much larger clone differs by one base, so this may be a read error. This sample was taken from a study of T-cell reconstitution after alpha-beta-depleted transplantation in children. Using unique molecular identifiers, the investigators prepared the TCRbeta library. TCRdb fed the PCR reads into MiXCR, producing one record per CDR3 protein. This table holds over 200,000 distinct CDR3 sequences, around 10% found once. The germline CDR1 and CDR2 sequences are SGHRS and YFSETQ. This CDR3 comprises 12 residues. Deletions cut 3 bases from V and 2 bases from J, with 6 bases between.

Sequencing used PBMCs from the stem cell graft donor, obtained from the stem cell graft. This receptor was obtained from a human donor who donated a stem cell graft to a child with acute lymphoblastic leukemia. The chain has TRBV5-1 and TRBJ2-7; the D is unclear. The CDR3 sequence is CASSSRAYEQYF. As DNA, the CDR3 is TGCGCCAGCAGCTCCCGCGCCTACGAGCAGTACTTC.